What follows are 10 T cell receptor beta chains derived from one specimen sequenced in a study of T cell responses to AZD1222 COVID-19 vaccine. Clones were read by immunoSEQ multiplex PCR, and TCRdb kept only the in-frame ones, dropping some. This sample carries 140,000 or so clones, around 88% of them seen once, and the ten largest clones take 3% to 4.5%. The sequencing used peripheral blood, collected on day 0 of AZD1222 vaccination. The origin of the receptors is an adult in good health.

The V gene is TRBV4-1, the J gene TRBJ1-2, with TRBD1 matching 8 bases. Germline CDR1 and CDR2: MGHRA and YSYEKL. V lost 4 bases and J lost 4; bases outside the gene matches: 8. The CDR3 has 15 residues. The CDR3 spells CASSPSPGTGYGYTF. The CDR3 nucleotides are TGCGCCAGCAGCCCCTCACCCGGGACAGGCTATGGCTACACCTTC.

J is TRBJ2-1 and V is TRBV29-1; the match to TRBD2 covers 7 bases. The CDR3 runs 13 residues. Per germline, CDR1 SQVTM and CDR2 ANQGSEA. Losses at the gene ends were 8 bases for V and 12 bases for J; bases not matched to a gene: 16. CDR3 in amino acids: CSYRGGRPQSQFF. In DNA, the CDR3 is TGCAGCTACCGGGGAGGGAGGCCTCAATCGCAGTTCTTC.

The V and J genes are TRBV7-9 and TRBJ2-2; TRBD2 matches at 9 bases. V was clipped by 1 base and J by 5 bases; unmatched bases: 5. The CDR3 has 16 residues. Germline CDR1 reads SEHNR; CDR2 reads FQNEAQ (reference sequence). The CDR3 coding sequence is TGTGCCAGCAGCTTAGTAGCGGGAGTAAGAACCGGGGAGCTGTTTTTT. This translates into CASSLVAGVRTGELFF.

This clone was seen a handful of times. The J gene is TRBJ1-1, the V gene TRBV12-3 or TRBV12-4, with D hard to call. The CDR3 covers 12 residues. With 3 bases removed from V and 5 bases from J, the gap between germline ends came to 7 bases. In DNA form, the CDR3 reads TGTGCCAGCAGTTTCGGACTAACTGAAGCTTTCTTT. Amino acid sequence: CASSFGLTEAFF.

The V and J genes are TRBV19 and TRBJ2-1; tentative D call: TRBD1 (6 bases). Trimming removed 5 bases from V and 4 bases from J, with 9 bases in between. This CDR3 spans 13 amino acids. CDR1 LNHDA and CDR2 SQIVND come from the germline V gene (reference sequence). CDR3 nucleotide sequence: TGTGCCAGTAGTTGGACAGATTACAATGAGCAGTTCTTC. It is translated as CASSWTDYNEQFF.

The chain joins TRBV29-1 to TRBJ1-2, with a tentative D call TRBD1 (6 bases). This CDR3 contains 14 residues. The V end was cut by 7 bases, the J end by 2 bases, with 17 bases between. Germline values: CDR1 SQVTM, CDR2 ANQGSEA. DNA for the CDR3: TGCAGCGCCAAACCTGACGGACAGAACTATGGCTACACCTTC. Protein: CSAKPDGQNYGYTF.

This clone was counted a single time. The junction and the germline gene differ at one end; a read error may be behind it. The chain uses TRBV30 and TRBJ2-7; the match to TRBD2 covers 9 bases. The CDR3 has 11 residues. Germline V gene lookup returns CDR1 GTSNPN and CDR2 SVGIG (reference sequence). CDR3 bases: TGTGCCTGGGACATAGCGGGAGACACTTTCTTC. It encodes CAWDIAGDTFF.

The chain uses TRBV4-1 and TRBJ2-7, with unresolved D. Germline-derived CDR1 and CDR2 are MGHRA and YSYEKL. The CDR3 has 14 amino acids. Trimming removed 0 bases at V and 1 base at J, with 7 bases between. CDR3 bases: TGCGCCAGCAGCCAAGATCTGGATTCCTACGAGCAGTACTTC. It yields the protein CASSQDLDSYEQYF.

The genes are TRBV6-5 and TRBJ2-2; a weak D match, TRBD2 (6 bases). The CDR3 is 14 residues long. The germline V gene encodes CDR1 MNHEY and CDR2 SVGAGI. Trimming shortened V by 10 bases and J by 3 bases, and 15 bases separated the two germline ends. For the CDR3, the DNA is TGTGCCACCACCCGTAGGAGGGACACCGGGGAGCTGTTTTTT. It translates to CATTRRRDTGELFF.

The chain carries TRBV7-6 and TRBJ2-3, with 8 nucleotides matching TRBD2. The germline gives CDR1 SGHVS, CDR2 FNYEAQ. After removal of 4 bases from V and 4 bases from J, the junction contained 13 bases not matched to a gene. The CDR3 sequence is 17 residues long. CDR3 in DNA: TGTGCCAGCAGCTCCGAAACCCAAGCGGGAGTCCCAGATACGCAGTATTTT. Protein: CASSSETQAGVPDTQYF. Full variable domain (rest looked up from reference TRBV7-6 and TRBJ2-3): GAGVSQSPRYKVTKRGQDVALRCDPISGHVSLYWYRQALGQGPEFLTYFNYEAQQDKSGLPNDRFSAERPEGSISTLTIQRTEQRDSAMYRCASSSETQAGVPDTQYFGPGTRLTVL.